This note documents a single T cell receptor beta chain sequence. Its antigen is not known. This entry belongs to a study of identical twins. The CDR3 spans 15 residues. Trimming left V 5 bases short and J 7 bases short, with 18 bases between. CDR1 is KGHSH, CDR2 LQKENI, per germline. Unique molecular identifiers were in the cDNA, with template-switch universal primer binding. TCRdb passed the 5' RACE reads through MiXCR, listing each CDR3 protein once. The table includes 310,000 or so distinct CDR3 sequences, roughly 8.6% detected once. Findings of the study overall: Surplus twin overlap in beta out-of-frame sequences was less pronounced. Cross-sectional statistical analysis, not tracking of the same donors, underpinned the conclusions.

These sequences were also reported in another study, on yellow fever vaccine responses in identical twins. That paper notes: Reported findings indicate that twins' vaccine T cell responses seemed partially convergent, partially personalized.

Sequencing input: memory (CD45RO+) T cells sorted from blood. The V gene is TRBV18, the J gene TRBJ2-1; D is perhaps TRBD1 (6 bases). The sequence derives from a woman younger than 30 in good health. CDR3 in DNA: TGTGCCAGCTCATCCCGTTCCGGGACACTAAATGAGCAGTTCTTC. Translating it yields CASSSRSGTLNEQFF.